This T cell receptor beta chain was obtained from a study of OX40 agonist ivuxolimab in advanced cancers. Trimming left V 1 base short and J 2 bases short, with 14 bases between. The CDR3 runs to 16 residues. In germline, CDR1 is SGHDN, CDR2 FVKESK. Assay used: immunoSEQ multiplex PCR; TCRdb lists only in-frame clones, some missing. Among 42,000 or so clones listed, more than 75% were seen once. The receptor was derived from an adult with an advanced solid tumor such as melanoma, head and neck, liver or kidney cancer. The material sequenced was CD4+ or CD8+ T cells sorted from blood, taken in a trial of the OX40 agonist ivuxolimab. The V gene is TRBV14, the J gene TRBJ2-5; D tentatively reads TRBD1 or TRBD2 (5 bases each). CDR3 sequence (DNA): TGTGCCAGCAGCCAAGCCGGGACCATAATACAAGAGACCCAGTACTTC. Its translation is CASSQAGTIIQETQYF.